This TCR beta chain is drawn from a study of T cell responses to AZD1222 COVID-19 vaccine. Study observations and caveats: The span of vaccine-associated CD4 TCRs extended across spike, with dominance at 160-218 and 743-854.

After removal of 2 bases from V and 8 bases from J, the junction contained 9 bases not matched to a gene. Looked up from germline, CDR1 is SGHTA and CDR2 is FQGNSA. CDR3 length equals 16 residues. Sequenced by immunoSEQ multiplex PCR; TCRdb stores in-frame clones only, minus some. This table has 150,000 to 190,000 clones, around nine tenths appearing once. To note about this clone: The antigen is unknown.

Sequenced material: peripheral blood, taken on day 0 of AZD1222 vaccination. This clonotype was sampled from an adult in good health. The chain uses TRBV7-2 and TRBJ1-4, with 9 bases matching TRBD1. CDR3 coding DNA: TGTGCCAGCAGCTTAATTACAGGGGGCGCGGGAGAAAAACTGTTTTTT. It encodes CASSLITGGAGEKLFF.